A selection of T cell receptor beta chains follows, all from one sample in a study of early T cells in non-severe SARS-CoV-2 infection. A single record per CDR3 protein comes from TCRdb applying MiXCR to the 5' RACE reads. The table has about 64,000 distinct CDR3 sequences, less than 20% seen once. The sample consisted of whole blood, taken at baseline. Receptors were obtained from an adult who was a healthcare worker with PCR-confirmed SARS-CoV-2 infection or an uninfected control (not recorded which). The CDR3 runs from the conserved cysteine through the conserved F or W. The D gene is left open where the match is weak. Expanded clones are given a class, and other clones once, few, many or no size at all.

d_gene: .; j_gene: TRBJ2-5; v_gene: TRBV27; abundance: few; CDR3nt: TGTGCCAGCAGTTTTAGGGGGGGCCGAGAGACCCAGTACTTC; CDR3aa: CASSFRGGRETQYF
d_gene: TRBD1; j_gene: TRBJ1-1; v_gene: TRBV20-1; abundance: few; CDR3nt: TGCAGTGCTAGAGATCCCGGGACAGGGGATGACAGAGCTTTCTTT; CDR3aa: CSARDPGTGDDRAFF
d_gene: TRBD2; j_gene: TRBJ2-7; v_gene: TRBV3-1; abundance: .; CDR3nt: TGTGCCAGCAGCCTCGACCTAGCGGGAGGATCCGAGCAGTACTTC; CDR3aa: CASSLDLAGGSEQYF
d_gene: TRBD1; j_gene: TRBJ1-5; v_gene: TRBV6-2/TRBV6-3; abundance: .; CDR3nt: TGTGCCAGCAGGGGACAGGGCTGGAATCGGCCCCAGCATTTT; CDR3aa: CASRGQGWNRPQHF
d_gene: .; j_gene: TRBJ2-2; v_gene: TRBV24-1; abundance: .; CDR3nt: TGTGCCACCATGCGCAAGAACACCGGGGAGCTGTTTTTT; CDR3aa: CATMRKNTGELFF
d_gene: .; j_gene: TRBJ1-2; v_gene: TRBV28; abundance: few; CDR3nt: TGTGCCAGCAGTGTCGACAGAAACTATGGCTACACCTTC; CDR3aa: CASSVDRNYGYTF
d_gene: .; j_gene: TRBJ1-1; v_gene: TRBV11-2; abundance: .; CDR3nt: TGTGCCAGCAGCAACGGAGGGGGCACTGAAGCTTTCTTT; CDR3aa: CASSNGGGTEAFF
d_gene: .; j_gene: TRBJ2-1; v_gene: TRBV3-1; abundance: many; CDR3nt: TGTGCCAGCAGCCAGGACCTTGAGTTATCCTACAATGAGCAGTTCTTC; CDR3aa: CASSQDLELSYNEQFF
d_gene: TRBD2; j_gene: TRBJ2-3; v_gene: TRBV7-6; abundance: many; CDR3nt: TGTGCCAGCAGCTTGCGTCCTAGCGGTCACACAGATACGCAGTATTTT; CDR3aa: CASSLRPSGHTDTQYF
d_gene: TRBD2; j_gene: TRBJ2-7; v_gene: TRBV15; abundance: .; CDR3nt: TGTGCCACCAGCAGAGATCGGCTAGCGGGGTACGAGCAGTACTTC; CDR3aa: CATSRDRLAGYEQYF
d_gene: .; j_gene: TRBJ1-1; v_gene: TRBV9; abundance: .; CDR3nt: TGTGCCAGCAGCAATGATGTGAACACTGAAGCTTTCTTT; CDR3aa: CASSNDVNTEAFF
d_gene: TRBD1; j_gene: TRBJ1-1; v_gene: TRBV12-3/TRBV12-4; abundance: many; CDR3nt: TGTGCCAGCAGTTTAGGGGACAGGAACAGTGAAGCTTTCTTT; CDR3aa: CASSLGDRNSEAFF
d_gene: TRBD2; j_gene: TRBJ2-4; v_gene: TRBV5-6; abundance: few; CDR3nt: TGTGCCAGCAGCTTACGGACTAGGGGAAACATTCAGTACTTC; CDR3aa: CASSLRTRGNIQYF
d_gene: TRBD1; j_gene: TRBJ1-1; v_gene: TRBV6-5; abundance: .; CDR3nt: TGTGCCAGCAGTTACGGACAGGCGATGAACACTGAAGCTTTCTTT; CDR3aa: CASSYGQAMNTEAFF
d_gene: TRBD2; j_gene: TRBJ2-1; v_gene: TRBV6-4; abundance: .; CDR3nt: TGTGCCAGCAGTGAGGCGGGAGGTAACTACAATGAGCAGTTCTTC; CDR3aa: CASSEAGGNYNEQFF
d_gene: TRBD1; j_gene: TRBJ2-7; v_gene: TRBV7-2; abundance: .; CDR3nt: TGTGCCAGCAGCTTAACAGGGGAACCCTACGAGCAGTACTTC; CDR3aa: CASSLTGEPYEQYF
d_gene: .; j_gene: TRBJ2-2; v_gene: TRBV20-1; abundance: few; CDR3nt: TGCAGTGCTAGAGATGTGCAGGTCACCGGGGAGCTGTTTTTT; CDR3aa: CSARDVQVTGELFF
d_gene: .; j_gene: TRBJ2-5; v_gene: TRBV3-1; abundance: .; CDR3nt: TGTGCCAGCAGCCAAGGTCGTGGGGTAGTGGAGACCCAGTACTTC; CDR3aa: CASSQGRGVVETQYF
d_gene: .; j_gene: TRBJ1-5; v_gene: TRBV12-3/TRBV12-4; abundance: few; CDR3nt: TGTGCCAGCAGTTTATGGCGGAACAATCAGCCCCAGCATTTT; CDR3aa: CASSLWRNNQPQHF
d_gene: .; j_gene: TRBJ1-4; v_gene: TRBV29-1; abundance: .; CDR3nt: TGCAGCGGAGGGGAGACCAGGGAAAAACTGTTTTTT; CDR3aa: CSGGETREKLFF
d_gene: .; j_gene: TRBJ2-7; v_gene: TRBV12-3/TRBV12-4; abundance: few; CDR3nt: TGTGCCAGCAACCCGGGAGCCGGCGAGCAGTACTTC; CDR3aa: CASNPGAGEQYF
d_gene: .; j_gene: TRBJ1-4; v_gene: TRBV4-2; abundance: .; CDR3nt: TGTGCCAGCAGCCAGGGTACAGCGGAGAATGAAAAACTGTTTTTT; CDR3aa: CASSQGTAENEKLFF
d_gene: .; j_gene: TRBJ1-2; v_gene: TRBV7-2; abundance: .; CDR3nt: TGTGCCAGCAGCTTAGGTGGCTGGGGCGCGGGCTACACCTTC; CDR3aa: CASSLGGWGAGYTF
d_gene: TRBD1; j_gene: TRBJ1-1; v_gene: TRBV5-1; abundance: few; CDR3nt: TGCGCCAGCAGCTTGGCGTCAGGGGGCCCCACTGAAGCTTTCTTT; CDR3aa: CASSLASGGPTEAFF
d_gene: .; j_gene: TRBJ2-1; v_gene: TRBV30; abundance: few; CDR3nt: TGTGCCTGGAGTCCCCATGGTGGGGCCCTTAACCTGGGATCCTACAATGAGCAGTTCTTC; CDR3aa: CAWSPHGGALNLGSYNEQFF
d_gene: .; j_gene: TRBJ2-3; v_gene: TRBV19; abundance: .; CDR3nt: TGTGCCAGTAGTACCAATCCAGATACGCAGTATTTT; CDR3aa: CASSTNPDTQYF
d_gene: .; j_gene: TRBJ2-5; v_gene: TRBV6-5; abundance: .; CDR3nt: TGTGCCAGCAGTCGCACCCCTGAAGAGACCCAGTACTTC; CDR3aa: CASSRTPEETQYF
d_gene: TRBD1; j_gene: TRBJ2-7; v_gene: TRBV20-1; abundance: many; CDR3nt: TGCAGTGCCAGTCCCGGGACAGTTGGCGAGCAGTACTTC; CDR3aa: CSASPGTVGEQYF
d_gene: .; j_gene: TRBJ1-5; v_gene: TRBV4-2; abundance: .; CDR3nt: TGTGCCAGCAGCCAAGATTGGCAGGGGATTCGACAGCCCCAGCATTTT; CDR3aa: CASSQDWQGIRQPQHF
d_gene: .; j_gene: TRBJ2-2; v_gene: TRBV19; abundance: few; CDR3nt: TGTGCCAGTAGGTCAGGGGGGCCGAACACCGGGGAGCTGTTTTTT; CDR3aa: CASRSGGPNTGELFF
d_gene: .; j_gene: TRBJ1-6; v_gene: TRBV6-5; abundance: many; CDR3nt: TGTGCCAGCAGTTATAAGAGTTATAATTCACCCCTCCACTTT; CDR3aa: CASSYKSYNSPLHF
d_gene: .; j_gene: TRBJ2-5; v_gene: TRBV20-1; abundance: .; CDR3nt: TGCAGTGCTAGAGGATCGACTGAGACCCAGTACTTC; CDR3aa: CSARGSTETQYF
d_gene: .; j_gene: TRBJ2-7; v_gene: TRBV5-1; abundance: .; CDR3nt: TGCGCCAGCAGCTTCCAGGGTTACGAGCAGTACTTC; CDR3aa: CASSFQGYEQYF
d_gene: .; j_gene: TRBJ1-1; v_gene: TRBV20-1; abundance: many; CDR3nt: TGCAGTGCTAGAAGGACAAGCACTGAAGCTTTCTTT; CDR3aa: CSARRTSTEAFF
d_gene: .; j_gene: TRBJ2-4; v_gene: TRBV4-3; abundance: .; CDR3nt: TGCGCCAGCAGCCAAACCGCAGGGGTCGGCAAAAACATTCAGTACTTC; CDR3aa: CASSQTAGVGKNIQYF
d_gene: .; j_gene: TRBJ1-5; v_gene: TRBV11-2; abundance: .; CDR3nt: TGTGCCAGCAGCTTCCGGACTAGCGGGAGGGTTGCAGATACGCAGCATTTT; CDR3aa: CASSFRTSGRVADTQHF
d_gene: TRBD1; j_gene: TRBJ2-1; v_gene: TRBV5-1; abundance: .; CDR3nt: TGCGCCAGCAGCTTGGGACAGGGGTACAATGAGCAGTTCTTC; CDR3aa: CASSLGQGYNEQFF
d_gene: .; j_gene: TRBJ1-5; v_gene: TRBV20-1; abundance: many; CDR3nt: TGCAGTGCTAGAGAGGCGGCGGGGATAGGTAGCAATCAGCCCCAGCATTTT; CDR3aa: CSAREAAGIGSNQPQHF
d_gene: TRBD1; j_gene: TRBJ1-6; v_gene: TRBV12-3/TRBV12-4; abundance: .; CDR3nt: TGTGCCAGCAGTTTACGACAGGGGTCTTCACCCCTCCACTTT; CDR3aa: CASSLRQGSSPLHF
d_gene: .; j_gene: TRBJ1-6; v_gene: TRBV6-5; abundance: .; CDR3nt: TGTGCCAGCAGTTACTCCAGGGTAAACTCACCCCTCCACTTT; CDR3aa: CASSYSRVNSPLHF
d_gene: .; j_gene: TRBJ2-1; v_gene: TRBV20-1; abundance: .; CDR3nt: TGCAGTGCTAGATATCTAGGTGTCTACAATGAGCAGTTCTTC; CDR3aa: CSARYLGVYNEQFF
d_gene: .; j_gene: TRBJ1-2; v_gene: TRBV27; abundance: .; CDR3nt: TGTGCCAGCAGGAAGGGTTATGGCTACACCTTC; CDR3aa: CASRKGYGYTF
d_gene: TRBD2; j_gene: TRBJ2-5; v_gene: TRBV20-1; abundance: .; CDR3nt: TGCAGTGCTAGAGACCCTAGCGGGAGGCAAGAGACCCAGTACTTC; CDR3aa: CSARDPSGRQETQYF
d_gene: TRBD1; j_gene: TRBJ1-6; v_gene: TRBV20-1; abundance: .; CDR3nt: TGCAGTGCTAGACTACAGGGGGTATACAATTCACCCCTCCACTTT; CDR3aa: CSARLQGVYNSPLHF
d_gene: .; j_gene: TRBJ2-1; v_gene: TRBV7-2; abundance: .; CDR3nt: TGTGCCAGCAGCTTATTGGGCTTCGAGCAGTTCTTC; CDR3aa: CASSLLGFEQFF
d_gene: TRBD2; j_gene: TRBJ2-5; v_gene: TRBV7-6; abundance: few; CDR3nt: TGTGCCAGCAGCCCCCGACTAGCGGAGGAAGGGGAGACCCAGTACTTC; CDR3aa: CASSPRLAEEGETQYF
d_gene: .; j_gene: TRBJ2-3; v_gene: TRBV30; abundance: few; CDR3nt: TGTGCCTGGAAAGGGTTAGGGACTTTGCAGTATTTT; CDR3aa: CAWKGLGTLQYF
d_gene: TRBD2; j_gene: TRBJ2-3; v_gene: TRBV7-2; abundance: .; CDR3nt: TGTGCCAGCAGCTTAGCTCCGAGCGGGAGGGCCGCAGATACGCAGTATTTT; CDR3aa: CASSLAPSGRAADTQYF
d_gene: TRBD1; j_gene: TRBJ1-2; v_gene: TRBV11-2; abundance: .; CDR3nt: TGTGCCAGCAGCTTCCAGGGGGCGCGGGGCTACACCTTC; CDR3aa: CASSFQGARGYTF
d_gene: .; j_gene: TRBJ2-6; v_gene: TRBV12-3/TRBV12-4; abundance: many; CDR3nt: TGTGCCAGCAGTTTCCTAAACGTCCTGACTTTC; CDR3aa: CASSFLNVLTF